This T cell receptor (beta chain) was identified during a study of neurological immune-mediated disorders. Regarding the study as a whole: Across subjects, no CDR3 amino acid sequence appeared in expanded clones of more than one subject, a finding that suggested private repertoires in all groups.

This clonotype was seen repeatedly, ten times or more. Its matching antigen is unknown. This sample's time point: longitudinal time-point 1 (baseline). Where libraries were unsorted, they were derived from 2 million PBMCs stored at -80 degrees C. V was trimmed by 0 bases and J by 4 bases, leaving 13 bases between them. The germline gives CDR1 LGHNA, CDR2 YNFKEQ. The CDR3 runs to 16 residues. 5'RACE with 10-nucleotide random UMIs produced the cDNA. Every sequencing run generated in excess of 180 million TCR-beta sequences. These sequences covered 15-18 subjects. TCRdb processed the 5' RACE reads anew with MiXCR; each CDR3 protein has one entry. Here the sample spans around 76,000 distinct CDR3 sequences, 9.5% to 13% being singletons.

This chain uses TRBV4-2 with TRBJ2-1; the D call may be TRBD1 or TRBD2 (5 bases each). The sample was PBMCs. The TCR originated in a man in his thirties or forties in good health. DNA of the CDR3: TGTGCCAGCAGCCAAGATCGAGGGGAGCGGTACAATGAGCAGTTCTTC. The encoded protein is CASSQDRGERYNEQFF.